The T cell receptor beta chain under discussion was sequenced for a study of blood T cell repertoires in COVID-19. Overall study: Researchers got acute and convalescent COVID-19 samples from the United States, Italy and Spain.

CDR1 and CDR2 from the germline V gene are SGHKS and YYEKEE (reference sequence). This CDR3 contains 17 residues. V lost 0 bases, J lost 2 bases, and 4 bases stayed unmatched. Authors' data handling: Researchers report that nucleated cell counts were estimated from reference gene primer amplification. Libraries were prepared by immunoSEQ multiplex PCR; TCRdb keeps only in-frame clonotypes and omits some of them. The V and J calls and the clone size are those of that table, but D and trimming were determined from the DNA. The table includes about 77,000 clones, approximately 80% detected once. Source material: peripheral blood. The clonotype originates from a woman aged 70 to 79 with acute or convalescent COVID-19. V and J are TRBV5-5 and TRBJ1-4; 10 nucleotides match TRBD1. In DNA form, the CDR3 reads TGTGCCAGCAGCTTGGGACAGGGGGCGCGGACTAATGAAAAACTGTTTTTT. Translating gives CASSLGQGARTNEKLFF.